One and the same sample provided the 21 T cell receptor beta chains below, sequenced in a study of molecular identifiers for immune sequencing clone quantification. TCRdb recomputed calls from the PCR reads with MiXCR, one row per CDR3 protein. There are 50,000 to 65,000 distinct CDR3 sequences in the sample; roughly a quarter occur only once, and under 2% lies in the top ten. Sequenced input: naive CD8+ T cells from blood, with Jurkat cell RNA spiked in. This sample's subset: FACS-sorted CD8+CD4-CCR7+CD45RA+ naive T cells. The receptors derive from a human donor in good health. Some libraries in this study had Jurkat cell RNA spiked in.

Comments on this clonotype: This could be a read error, since a much larger clone is one nucleotide away. V usage is TRBV3-1 and J usage is TRBJ2-2; tentative D call: TRBD1 (7 bases). The CDR3 is 15 residues long. Germline CDR1 is LGHDT and CDR2 is YNNKEL (reference sequence). CDR3 protein: CASSQAGGIPGGLFF. The CDR3 DNA reads TGTGCCAGCAGCCAAGCAGGGGGGATACCCGGGGGGCTGTTTTTT.

With respect to this clonotype: A much larger clone lies a single base off, so this may be a read error. V usage is TRBV4-3 and J usage is TRBJ2-3; 11 bases fit TRBD2. Trimming cost V 0 bases and J 1 base; bases outside gene matches: 9. Germline assignment: CDR1 LGHNA and CDR2 YSLEER. The CDR3 runs 19 residues. CDR3 DNA: TGCGCCAGCAGCCAAGATTCGGCTAGCGGGGGGCCGCGCACAGATACGCAGTATTTT. Residues: CASSQDSASGGPRTDTQYF.

Ten or more counts support this clonotype. This chain connects TRBV20-1 to TRBJ2-5, with 9 bases matching TRBD2. Per the germline V gene, CDR1 is DFQATT and CDR2 is SNEGSKA (reference sequence). This CDR3 has 15 residues. V was clipped by 4 bases and J by 4 bases; unmatched bases: 10. The chain's CDR3 is CSAKASGDFRETQYF. CDR3 nucleotides: TGCAGTGCTAAGGCTAGCGGGGATTTTCGAGAGACCCAGTACTTC.

This clonotype was counted at least ten times. The chain employs TRBV6-5 and TRBJ2-7, with 7 bases fitting TRBD2. This CDR3 is 13 amino acids long. The V segment lost 0 bases and the J segment 6 bases; nucleotides outside the gene matches: 2. Germline CDR1 is MNHEY and CDR2 is SVGAGI. CDR3 nucleotide sequence: TGTGCCAGCAGTTACTCGCGGGGGAGCGAGCAGTACTTC. Encoded protein: CASSYSRGSEQYF.

This clonotype was counted many times. The genes are TRBV30 and TRBJ1-1, with D maybe TRBD1 (5 bases). Germline CDR1 GTSNPN, CDR2 SVGIG (reference sequence). The CDR3 sequence is 14 residues long. Trimming shortened V by 6 bases and J by 0 bases, and 14 bases separated the two germline ends. The CDR3 nucleotides are TGTGCCTGTGAACCGGGGCTCATGAACACTGAAGCTTTCTTT. This codes for CACEPGLMNTEAFF.

The chain combines TRBV12-2 with TRBJ2-7; the listed D gene, TRBD1, was not tested against the DNA. TRBV12-2 is designated a pseudogene. The CDR3 has 12 residues. CDR3 in DNA: TGTGCCAGCAGTTTGGGGGGTCGAGAACAGTACTTC. This translates into CASSLGGREQYF.

This clonotype was seen more than once but under ten times. A much larger clone is a single base away; this may be a read error. The chain is built from TRBV3-1 and TRBJ2-2; D possibly corresponds to TRBD2 (5 bases). CDR1 and CDR2 (germline): LGHDT, YNNKEL (reference sequence). CDR3 length: 14 amino acids. For the CDR3, the DNA is TGTGCCAGCGGAGCTGGTCCGAACACCGGGGAGCGGTTTTTT. Protein product: CASGAGPNTGERFF.

This clonotype appeared many times. The J gene is TRBJ2-3, the V gene TRBV12-3 or TRBV12-4; 9 bases agree with TRBD1. V trimming: 4 bases; J trimming: 4 bases; junction bases outside the gene matches: 21. The CDR3 is made up of 20 amino acids. The CDR3 nucleotides are TGTGCCAGCAGTTCTTACCCACTCGGGACAGGGAGCGGGGAGGCAGATACGCAGTATTTT. It yields the protein CASSSYPLGTGSGEADTQYF.

Here the CDR3 reads CASRTGLGQPQHF. CDR3 bases: TGTGCCAGCAGGACAGGGTTGGGTCAGCCCCAGCATTTT. The V call is TRBV28, the J call TRBJ1-5; 7 nucleotides match TRBD1. Germline-derived CDR1 and CDR2 are MDHEN and SYDVKM. Trimming took 6 bases from V and 6 from J; bases not matched to a gene: 5. The CDR3 extends over 13 amino acids.

This clonotype was detected many times. The chain uses TRBV4-3 and TRBJ2-7; 12 nucleotides line up with TRBD2. The CDR3 is 15 residues long. Germline CDR1 LGHNA, CDR2 YSLEER. After removal of 4 bases from V and 3 bases from J, the junction contained 4 bases not matched to a gene. The DNA of the CDR3 is TGCGCCAGCAGCCCGGGACTAGCGGGCCTCTACGAGCAGTACTTC. Its translation is CASSPGLAGLYEQYF.

This clonotype is a singleton in its sample. Since a much larger clone is just one base distant, this may be a read error. The chain recombines TRBV4-3 with TRBJ2-7; possibly TRBD1 for D (5 bases). The CDR3 has 14 residues. CDR1 and CDR2 (germline): LGHNA, YSLEER. CDR3 nucleotide sequence: TGCGCCAGCAGCCAAGTCAGGTGGGGCTACGAGCAGTGCTTC. Translation gives CASSQVRWGYEQCF.

With regard to this clonotype: Since a much larger clone is just one base distant, this may be a read error. The gene calls are TRBV14 and TRBJ2-7; D uncertain. CDR3 length equals 15 residues. Germline V gene sequence: CDR1 SGHDN, CDR2 FVKESK. The CDR3 reads CASSPGEVFGYGQYF. The CDR3 coding sequence is TGTGCCAGCAGCCCAGGCGAGGTATTCGGGTACGGGCAGTACTTC.

As to this clonotype: It may be a read error: a sequence one base away is much more abundant. V is TRBV27 and J is TRBJ1-5, with D perhaps TRBD1 (5 bases). This CDR3 is 13 amino acids long. Germline V gene lookup returns CDR1 MNHEY and CDR2 SMNVEV (reference sequence). CDR3 in DNA: TGTGCCAGCAGTTTATTCAGGGACCAGCCCCCGCATTTT. As protein: CASSLFRDQPPHF.

In its sample, this clonotype was seen many times. The chain has TRBV7-9 and TRBJ2-1; the match to TRBD2 covers 8 bases. J lost 0 bases, V lost 5 bases, and 6 bases had no gene match. This CDR3 has 16 residues. The germline V gene has CDR1 SEHNR and CDR2 FQNEAQ (reference sequence). The CDR3 DNA reads TGTGCCAGCAGCCAGAGCGGGGGCCCCTCCTACAATGAGCAGTTCTTC. Translation: CASSQSGGPSYNEQFF.

There are many counts of this clonotype. The chain uses TRBV6-2 or TRBV6-3 and TRBJ2-2, with D perhaps matching TRBD1 or TRBD2 (5 bases each). Trimming cost V 4 bases and J 0 bases, with 15 bases left between them. CDR1 and CDR2 (germline): MNHEY, SVGEGT. CDR3 length: 17 residues. CDR3 residues: CASSWDVRITNTGELFF. The CDR3 DNA reads as TGTGCCAGCAGTTGGGACGTCCGAATAACGAACACCGGGGAGCTGTTTTTT.

This clonotype has a count of ten or more. This chain uses TRBV7-9 with TRBJ2-3, with unresolved D. Deletions cut 7 bases from V and 3 bases from J, with 20 bases between. This CDR3 region has 16 residues. Germline CDR1 SEHNR, CDR2 FQNEAQ (reference sequence). The CDR3 sequence: CASTLSGGRETDTQYF. CDR3 nucleotide sequence: TGTGCCAGCACCCTTAGTGGCGGACGCGAAACAGATACGCAGTATTTT.

Ten or more counts support this clonotype. The CDR3 loop is CASSLDSSYEQYF. The CDR3 DNA reads as TGTGCCAGCAGCTTGGACAGCTCCTACGAGCAGTACTTC. The J gene is TRBJ2-7, the V gene TRBV13, with D perhaps TRBD1 (6 bases). CDR1 and CDR2 (germline): PRHDT, FYEKMQ (reference sequence). The CDR3 has 13 residues. V lost 3 bases, J lost 0 bases, and 6 bases lay in between.

Points on this clonotype: A much bigger clone sits one base away, suggesting this may be a read error. The rearrangement links TRBV3-1 to TRBJ2-7; D may be TRBD1 (6 bases). With 8 bases removed from V and 2 bases from J, the gap between germline ends came to 16 bases. The CDR3 has 14 residues. CDR1 LGHDT and CDR2 YNNKEL come from the germline V gene (reference sequence). DNA for the CDR3: TGTGCCAGCGGCGCCTCCGGGACAACCTACGAGCAGTACTTC. This sequence encodes CASGASGTTYEQYF.

Notes on this clonotype: One base away lies a much larger clone, so this may be a sequencing read error. The V gene is TRBV20-1, the J gene TRBJ1-1, with D possibly TRBD1 on 6 matching bases. CDR1 is DFQATT and CDR2 is SNEGSKA in the germline V gene (reference sequence). V was trimmed by 0 bases and J by 6 bases, leaving 11 bases between them. The CDR3 consists of 13 residues. The CDR3 nucleotides are TGCAGTGCTAGAGATCGGGGACACTCTGAAGCTTTCTTT. Its protein is CSARDRGHSEAFF.

In this sample, this clonotype turned up many times. The chain is built from TRBV5-4 and TRBJ2-7, with 9 bases lining up with TRBD2. The CDR3 consists of 16 residues. Losses at the gene ends were 5 bases for V and 1 base for J; bases not matched to a gene: 10. Germline V gene data show CDR1 as SGHNT and CDR2 as YYREEE (reference sequence). CDR3 bases: TGTGCCAGCAGTCTGGGGGCAGCGGGAGGTTCCTACGAGCAGTACTTC. Amino acid sequence: CASSLGAAGGSYEQYF.

Remarks on this clonotype: A read error is possible here, since a much larger clone lies one base away. This chain connects TRBV9 to TRBJ1-5; perhaps TRBD1 as D (6 bases). Germline CDR1 reads SGDLS; CDR2 reads YYNGEE. This CDR3 has 15 residues. The CDR3 spells CASSVGTEYNQPRHF. In nucleotides, the CDR3 is TGTGCCAGCAGCGTAGGGACAGAGTACAATCAGCCCCGGCATTTT. Full variable domain (rest looked up from reference TRBV9 and TRBJ1-5): DSGVTQTPKHLITATGQRVTLRCSPRSGDLSVYWYQQSLDQGLQFLIQYYNGEERAKGNILERFSAQQFPDLHSELNLSSLELGDSALYFCASSVGTEYNQPRHFGDGTRLSIL.